This TCR beta chain emerged from a study of blood T cell repertoires in COVID-19. In the study overall: COVID-19 samples collected from the United States, Italy and Spain covered acute and convalescent phases. T cells, B-cell-depleted T cells, or PBMCs provided the cDNA or gDNA that served as material.

Germline V gene data show CDR1 as KGHSH and CDR2 as LQKENI. This CDR3 comprises 15 residues. V was pared by 2 bases and J by 4 bases, with 12 bases between. Authors' processing steps: From reference gene primer amplification, estimates of nucleated cell counts were derived. Only in-frame clones appear in the TCRdb table, and some are missing; sequencing was by immunoSEQ multiplex PCR. V, J and clone size derive from that table, while D and trimming were established from the DNA sequence. The sample lists 150,000 to 200,000 clones; about 85% were seen once. The sample comprised peripheral blood. This receptor was obtained from a human donor with acute or convalescent COVID-19. The donor label of this sample is uncertain. This rearrangement joins TRBV18 to TRBJ2-1; D is perhaps TRBD1 (6 bases). The DNA for the CDR3 is TGTGCCAGCTCACCATCAGGGGATGGATACAATGAGCAGTTCTTC. Protein: CASSPSGDGYNEQFF.